The entry that follows covers one T cell receptor (beta chain) sequence. The antigen remains undetermined. Assay: immunoSEQ multiplex PCR; the TCRdb copy retains only in-frame clones and omits some. This table has 110,000 to 150,000 clones, around 90% appearing once. The sample belongs to a study of graft-versus-host responses after intestinal transplantation. Notes on the study in general: Investigators detected GvH clones in recipient marrow, with some emerging earlier in ileum or blood.

Sequenced material: unstimulated CD4+ T cells sorted from spleen or lymph node cells, taken before intestinal transplant. The receptor's source is a human donor who received an intestinal transplant.

CDR3 sequence reads: CASSYSRAGDQPQHF. Written as DNA, the CDR3 is TGTGCCAGCAGTTACTCTAGGGCAGGTGATCAGCCCCAGCATTTT. The rearrangement links TRBV6-5 to TRBJ1-5, with no clear D. Germline-derived CDR1 and CDR2 are MNHEY and SVGAGI. This CDR3 is 15 amino acids long. Deletions cut 0 bases from V and 5 bases from J, with 11 bases between.